The present entry profiles one T cell receptor beta chain with its context. This clone was found once. Its antigen specificity is not known. Qualities for individual bases were not recorded, and no much larger clone is one base off. What the time point label conveys for this sample: baseline before first vaccination. Vaccinee samples came from UK trials COV001 and COV002, including a single-blind randomized controlled phase 2/3 trial of AZD1222 (ChAdOx1 nCoV-19) in healthy adults. For TCRbeta chain sequencing, PBMC samples from trial participants were taken at day 0 and at day 28 after the second dose. The CDR3 regions of human TCRbeta chains were analyzed by immunosequencing. On the authors' methods: Repertoire TCRs were checked for matches against a reference library of SARS-CoV-2-specific TCRs that had been generated using the MIRA antigen-specificity platform. Breadth meant the fraction of unique TCRs that were SARS-CoV-2-associated, whereas depth meant the fraction of total T cells that were SARS-CoV-2-associated. Each spike-specific TCR was assigned to its reactive spike region and to a CD4 or CD8 class using the MIRA data. Log10-transformed breadth and depth values were compared by one-way ANOVA with Sidak's multiple comparisons tests. TCRdb re-hosts the immuneACCESS table, in-frame sequences only. Its copies lack some clones; in the studies checked, an unresolved V gene accounts for under half of them, and the cause for the rest is not known. The DNA was the basis for D and trimming; V, J and clone size are from that table. This sample holds some 200,000 clones; approximately 91% were observed only once. Over 0.75% of the sample is taken by the ten largest.

This sample was included in a study of T cell responses to AZD1222 COVID-19 vaccine (dated by TCRdb to 2020 to 2022). Describing the broader study: Because spike-specific TCR depth and breadth did not differ between the two schedules, AZD1222 recipients who got a second dose at roughly 4 weeks were pooled with those who got a second dose at roughly 12 weeks. A total of over 230 trial participants underwent TCR sequencing, of whom some 210 received two doses of AZD1222 and roughly 25 received two doses of the MenACWY control vaccine. Trial participants were enrolled by age into 18-55, 56-69 and 70-plus year subgroups, with roughly 160, 29 and 62 TCR-sequenced participants respectively.

Findings and caveats that apply to the study as a whole: After two AZD1222 doses, spike-specific TCR breadth and depth were significantly higher than at day 0 and than in MenACWY recipients. No day 14 peak-response samples were available, so repertoires were characterized only after the peak T cell response. Vaccine-associated CD4 TCRs spanned the whole spike protein, with dominant responses in regions 160-218 and 743-854. In the small 56-69-year group, the increase in depth fell short of significance, most likely because of low power. Reportedly, almost half of the unique spike-specific TCRs recognized epitopes lying outside the regions that are mutated in the B.1.351 and B.1.1.7 variants. Most participants were white British and females outnumbered males, and the authors suggested that clonal diversity may have been underestimated. Conclusions about previously exposed vaccinees were limited because only six AZD1222 recipients were SARS-CoV-2 seropositive at baseline.

Measured from the cysteine to the phenylalanine, the CDR3 is 12 residues long. Just the 36-base CDR3 DNA is kept, in frame starting at base 1. V drops 1 base and J drops 11 bases, leaving 11 bases in between. For CDR1 and CDR2, the germline V gene lists MGHDK and SYGVNS. The rearranged chain carries TRBV25-1 and TRBJ1-1, with no reliable assignment of the D segment. This sequence was found in an adult in good health. The material was peripheral blood, obtained on day 0 of AZD1222 vaccination. The nucleotides are TGTGCCAGCAGTGAATTCGGGAGTGGGGCTTTCTTT. Its coded protein is CASSEFGSGAFF. Reference TRBV25-1 and TRBJ1-1 proteins supply the regions before and after the CDR3; the full variable domain is: EADIYQTPRYLVIGTGKKITLECSQTMGHDKMYWYQQDPGMELHLIHYSYGVNSTEKGDLSSESTVSRIRTEHFPLTLESARPSHTSQYLCASSEFGSGAFFGQGTRLTVV.